Described below is a single TCR beta chain sequence and its context. The antigen remains undetermined. Constant-segment primers served in 5'RACE that generated TCR alpha and TCR beta cDNA libraries bearing sample barcodes and UMIs. TCRdb re-called the 5' RACE reads through MiXCR, storing one row per CDR3 protein. The table has fewer than 250,000 distinct CDR3 sequences, 15% seen once. This CDR3 is 14 amino acids long. Germline V gives CDR1 SEHNR, CDR2 FQNEAQ (reference sequence). Trimming at V came to 8 bases and at J to 6 bases, leaving 10 bases not matched to a gene. This sample is drawn from a study of T-cell memory formation after mild COVID-19. Study background: Largely, TCR clusters stayed within a single donor. Study-wide results and caveats: The study detected some responding clones in pre-infection memory, suggesting cross-reactive memory joined. Day 15 to 85 contractors were CD4/CD8 balanced; later expanders leaned CD4+.

The clonotype comes from an adult woman who had mild COVID-19 (a few samples of this study predate the infection). Cell type and time point are not known. The sequenced sample was PBMCs or a T cell subset sorted from them (not recorded which). The chain is built from TRBV7-9 and TRBJ2-1, with 7 bases matching TRBD1. The CDR3 region is CASPGTEVFNEQFF. DNA of the CDR3: TGTGCCAGCCCCGGGACAGAGGTATTCAATGAGCAGTTCTTC.